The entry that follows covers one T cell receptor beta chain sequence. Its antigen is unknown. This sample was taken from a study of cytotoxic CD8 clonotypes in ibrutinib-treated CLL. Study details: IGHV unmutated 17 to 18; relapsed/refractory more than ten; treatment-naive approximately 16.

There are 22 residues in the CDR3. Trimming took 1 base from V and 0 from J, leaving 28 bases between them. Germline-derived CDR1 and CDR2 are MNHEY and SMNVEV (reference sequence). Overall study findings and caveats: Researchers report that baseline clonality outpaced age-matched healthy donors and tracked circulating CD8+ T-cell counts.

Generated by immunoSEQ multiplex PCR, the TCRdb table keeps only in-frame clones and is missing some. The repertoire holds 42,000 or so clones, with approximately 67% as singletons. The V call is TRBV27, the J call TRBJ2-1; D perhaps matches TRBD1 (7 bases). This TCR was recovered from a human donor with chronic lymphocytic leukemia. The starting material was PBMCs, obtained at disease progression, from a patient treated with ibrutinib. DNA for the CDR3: TGTGCCAGCAGTTTATTTGGATCAGCGCAGGGGGGTCGTAAGGTCTCCTACAATGAGCAGTTCTTC. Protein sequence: CASSLFGSAQGGRKVSYNEQFF.